This TCR beta chain was sequenced during a study of graft-versus-host responses after intestinal transplantation. Study-wide context: Every recipient underwent anti-thymocyte globulin induction, then tacrolimus and steroids for three to four years. Study-level results: Present in recipient marrow, GvH clones included some that appeared first in ileum or blood. Within the allografts of patients who had graft-donor T cell macrochimerism, graft-versus-host to host-versus-graft clonal ratios were high.

Here immunoSEQ multiplex PCR was the method, and the copy in TCRdb shows in-frame clones only, minus some. The table shows 12,000 or so clones, with 91% occurring only once. This clone has just a few counts. Its antigen is not identified. Time point meaning: postoperative day 105 after intestinal transplantation (dayNNNN = postoperative day). V was clipped by 6 bases and J by 3 bases, with 3 bases between them. The germline V gene has CDR1 MNHEY and CDR2 SMNVEV (reference sequence). This CDR3 is built from 10 residues. The sample in question was PBMCs, obtained 105 days after intestinal transplantation. J is TRBJ2-7 and V is TRBV27; D is uncertain. The sequence came from a human patient who received an intestinal transplant, so some T cells may come from the graft donor. CDR3 sequence: CASRYYEQYF. The CDR3 DNA is TGTGCCAGCAGATACTACGAGCAGTACTTC.